This passage covers 29 T cell receptor beta chains from one sample sequenced in a study of PD-1 blockade in classical Hodgkin lymphoma. Each and every patient relapsed after autologous stem cell transplantation, and patients got differing brentuximab vedotin exposure. Sequenced by immunoSEQ multiplex PCR; TCRdb stores in-frame clones only, minus some. Here the sample spans more than 30,000 clones, around 82% being singletons. The sequencing used peripheral blood mononuclear cells (PBMCs), collected at baseline. These TCRs come from a human donor with classical Hodgkin lymphoma.

This sequence joins TRBV7-2 and TRBJ1-5; TRBD1 matches at 7 bases. This CDR3 spans 13 amino acids. V was pared by 5 bases and J by 4 bases, with 2 bases of the junction left unmatched. Looked up from germline, CDR1 is SGHTA and CDR2 is FQGNSA. The CDR3 DNA reads TGTGCCAGCAGCCGGGACAGAAATCAGCCCCAGCATTTT. Translation gives CASSRDRNQPQHF.

This chain connects TRBV11-1 to TRBJ1-1, with 7 nucleotides matching TRBD1. V lost 1 base to trimming and J lost 1 base; unmatched junction nucleotides: 6. Germline V gives CDR1 SGHAT, CDR2 FQDESV (reference sequence). The CDR3 totals 16 residues. The CDR3 sequence is CASSLDAGGTNTEAFF. The CDR3 nucleotides are TGTGCCAGCAGCTTAGATGCAGGGGGTACGAACACTGAAGCTTTCTTT.

V usage is TRBV7-9 and J usage is TRBJ2-7; D is undetermined. Trimming took off 0 bases at V and 9 bases at J, with 9 bases between the two ends. CDR1 and CDR2 (germline): SEHNR, FQNEAQ (reference sequence). The CDR3 totals 12 residues. The DNA of the CDR3 is TGTGCCAGCAGCTTAGCTCCCGATGGGCAGTACTTC. Translation gives CASSLAPDGQYF.

The chain recombines TRBV19 with TRBJ1-2, with 7 nucleotides matching TRBD1. V lost 6 bases, J lost 0 bases, and 7 bases stayed unmatched. Germline assignment: CDR1 LNHDA and CDR2 SQIVND (reference sequence). CDR3 length: 15 residues. The CDR3 loop is CASSPQGVANYGYTF. The CDR3 DNA is TGTGCCAGTAGCCCCCAGGGGGTAGCTAACTATGGCTACACCTTC.

The gene calls are TRBV29-1 and TRBJ1-1; D perhaps matches TRBD1 (5 bases). The CDR3 has 13 residues. Deletions cut 5 bases from V and 3 bases from J, with 13 bases between. Germline loops: CDR1 SQVTM, CDR2 ANQGSEA. This CDR3 reads CSVTTGGDTEAFF. The DNA of the CDR3 is TGCAGCGTTACCACGGGGGGGGACACTGAAGCTTTCTTT.

V is TRBV2 and J is TRBJ1-5, with 9 bases that match TRBD1. The junction had 6 bases not matched to a gene; V was cut back by 8 bases and J by 7 bases. Germline V gene sequence: CDR1 SNHLY, CDR2 FYNNEI. This CDR3 is built from 13 residues. CDR3 bases: TGTGCCAGCCGGACAGGGGCTTTCCAGCCCCAGCATTTT. It specifies CASRTGAFQPQHF.

V gene TRBV4-1 combines with J gene TRBJ1-2; D call uncertain. Trimming shortened V by 0 bases and J by 4 bases, and 12 bases separated the two germline ends. The CDR3 spans 15 residues. Germline-derived CDR1 and CDR2 are MGHRA and YSYEKL. The chain's CDR3 is CASSQDVNRGYGYTF. CDR3 DNA sequence: TGCGCCAGCAGCCAAGATGTCAATCGGGGCTATGGCTACACCTTC.

The genes are TRBV6-1 and TRBJ1-1, with D possibly matching TRBD1 (5 bases). This CDR3 is built from 14 residues. V was shortened by 2 bases and J by 1 base, with 8 bases between the two germline ends. The germline V gene has CDR1 MNHNS and CDR2 SASEGT. DNA of the CDR3: TGTGCCAGCAGTGAATATACAGGGAACACTGAAGCTTTCTTT. Translated: CASSEYTGNTEAFF.

The chain has TRBV7-6 and TRBJ2-1, with 8 nucleotides matching TRBD2. The CDR3 loop spans 13 amino acids. Germline loops: CDR1 SGHVS, CDR2 FNYEAQ. J gave up 5 bases and V 11 bases, and 8 bases lay outside the gene matches. The CDR3 loop reads CAVGGGFNNEQFF. DNA of the CDR3: TGTGCCGTGGGCGGGGGGTTCAACAATGAGCAGTTCTTC. Complete variable domain (other parts from reference TRBV7-6 and TRBJ2-1): GAGVSQSPRYKVTKRGQDVALRCDPISGHVSLYWYRQALGQGPEFLTYFNYEAQQDKSGLPNDRFSAERPEGSISTLTIQRTEQRDSAMYRCAVGGGFNNEQFFGPGTRLTVL.

The genes are TRBV4-2 and TRBJ1-6; D gene unclear. Germline V gene lookup returns CDR1 LGHNA and CDR2 YNFKEQ. V lost 0 bases and J 7 bases, leaving 7 bases between the germline ends. The CDR3 spans 14 residues. This CDR3 is CASSQEAWNSPLHF. In DNA, the CDR3 is TGTGCCAGCAGCCAAGAGGCGTGGAATTCACCCCTCCACTTT.

This chain uses TRBV7-2 with TRBJ1-5; D not resolved. The germline V gene has CDR1 SGHTA and CDR2 FQGNSA. CDR3 size: 13 residues. Trimming stripped 5 bases from V and 5 bases from J, with 10 bases between. This CDR3 is CASSTDIYQPQHF. CDR3 sequence (DNA): TGTGCCAGCAGCACAGATATTTATCAGCCCCAGCATTTT.

V gene TRBV7-9 combines with J gene TRBJ2-1; possibly TRBD2 for D (5 bases). Trimming cost V 5 bases and J 1 base, with 9 bases left between them. This CDR3 is built from 14 residues. The germline V gene has CDR1 SEHNR and CDR2 FQNEAQ (reference sequence). For the CDR3, the DNA is TGTGCCAGCAGCAGGTGGAGGTCCTACAATGAGCAGTTCTTC. It encodes CASSRWRSYNEQFF.

The chain uses TRBV27 and TRBJ2-7; D is unclear. V was pared by 5 bases and J by 1 base, with 12 bases between. Per the germline V gene, CDR1 is MNHEY and CDR2 is SMNVEV (reference sequence). The CDR3 spans 14 residues. The DNA of the CDR3 is TGTGCCAGCAGTCCTCTGATGACTTCCTACGAGCAGTACTTC. Amino acid sequence: CASSPLMTSYEQYF.

This clone was counted only a few times. V gene TRBV15 combines with J gene TRBJ2-1; D remains ambiguous. The CDR3 runs 14 residues. With 3 bases removed from V and 7 bases from J, the gap between germline ends came to 13 bases. The germline CDR1 and CDR2 sequences are LNHNV and YYDKDF (reference sequence). CDR3 nucleotide sequence: TGTGCCACCAGCAGCGAGTCTTTGGATAATGAGCAGTTCTTC. It encodes CATSSESLDNEQFF.

The rearrangement uses TRBV27 and TRBJ2-5; D possibly corresponds to TRBD2 (5 bases). The CDR3 totals 14 residues. Looked up from germline, CDR1 is MNHEY and CDR2 is SMNVEV (reference sequence). The ends were cut back, 2 bases at V and 4 bases at J, with 11 bases in the middle. The DNA of the CDR3 is TGTGCCAGCAGTTTAAATGTGAGGGTAGAGACCCAGTACTTC. Its protein is CASSLNVRVETQYF.

About this clone itself: The junction and the germline gene differ at one end; a read error may be behind it. The chain carries TRBV10-3 and TRBJ1-1; TRBD1 agrees at 8 bases. The CDR3 length is 14 residues. CDR1 and CDR2 (germline): ENHRY, SYGVKD. DNA of the CDR3: TGTGCCATCGAAGAGGAGGGGGACCGGGACAGGCTGGCCTTT. Amino acid sequence: CAIEEEGDRDRLAF.

The J gene is TRBJ2-7, the V gene TRBV28; D possibly uses TRBD1 or TRBD2 (5 bases each). CDR1 MDHEN and CDR2 SYDVKM come from the germline V gene. This CDR3 comprises 15 residues. V shed 4 bases and J shed 4 bases, with 17 bases lying between them. The CDR3 DNA sequence: TGTGCCAGCAGTTACCGGGACCCCGGAAGGTACGAGCAGTACTTC. Its translation: CASSYRDPGRYEQYF.

The chain couples TRBV6-6 to TRBJ1-1; D is unresolved. The CDR3 spans 14 residues. The V and J ends lost 6 bases and 0 bases respectively, with 11 bases between them. Per the germline V gene, CDR1 is MNHNY and CDR2 is SVGAGI (reference sequence). For the CDR3, the DNA is TGTGCCAGCAGGTCGGCACAGTTGAACACTGAAGCTTTCTTT. Protein sequence: CASRSAQLNTEAFF.

The chain carries TRBV6-1 and TRBJ1-6; perhaps TRBD1 as D (6 bases). This CDR3 region has 15 residues. Germline loops: CDR1 MNHNS, CDR2 SASEGT. Between the trimmed V and J ends, which lost 3 bases and 6 bases, there was a span of 12 bases. CDR3 nucleotides: TGTGCCAGCAGTGATTTCGGACAGTTTAATTCACCCCTCCACTTT. Protein sequence: CASSDFGQFNSPLHF.

This chain uses TRBV6-1 with TRBJ2-2; no clear D gene. The CDR3 runs 13 residues. Germline-derived CDR1 and CDR2 are MNHNS and SASEGT. The ends were cut back, 1 base at V and 6 bases at J, with 6 bases in the middle. This CDR3 reads CASSEVGAGELFF. In nucleotides, the CDR3 is TGTGCCAGCAGTGAAGTTGGGGCCGGGGAGCTGTTTTTT.

This rearrangement joins TRBV10-3 to TRBJ2-1, with no clear D. Trimming removed 6 bases at V and 6 bases at J, with 27 bases between. Germline lookup yields CDR1 ENHRY and CDR2 SYGVKD. CDR3 length: 18 amino acids. The CDR3 reads CAISDQPSERRRRNEQFF. DNA for the CDR3: TGTGCCATCAGCGATCAACCCTCGGAGAGGCGGCGGCGCAATGAGCAGTTCTTC.

Relative to its sample, this clone is medium-sized. The chain recombines TRBV11-3 with TRBJ2-7; D tentatively reads TRBD1 or TRBD2 (5 bases each). Germline V gene lookup returns CDR1 SGHNT and CDR2 YENEEA. Trimming cost V 1 base and J 8 bases, with 12 bases left between them. The CDR3 covers 13 residues. CDR3 in DNA: TGTGCCAGCAGCTTAGGCCGTTGGGGGAAGCAGTACTTC. Translating it yields CASSLGRWGKQYF.

Of note for this clone: In the same sample, other DNA sequences code for this CDR3. The chain has TRBV18 and TRBJ1-1, with D unclear. Trimming stripped 1 base from V and 1 base from J, with 10 bases between. The length of the CDR3 is 15 residues. Germline V gene lookup returns CDR1 KGHSH and CDR2 LQKENI. CDR3 nucleotide sequence: TGTGCCAGCTCACCACGGGGAGCTCAGAACACTGAAGCTTTCTTT. Protein sequence: CASSPRGAQNTEAFF. Together with reference TRBV18 and TRBJ1-1, the CDR3 gives the full variable domain: NAGVMQNPRHLVRRRGQEARLRCSPMKGHSHVYWYRQLPEEGLKFMVYLQKENIIDESGMPKERFSAEFPKEGPSILRIQQVVRGDSAAYFCASSPRGAQNTEAFFGQGTRLTVV.

This chain links TRBV7-2 with TRBJ2-1; TRBD2 is a possible D gene (5 bases). V lost 5 bases and J 10 bases, leaving 18 bases between the germline ends. This CDR3 contains 14 residues. Germline V lookup: CDR1 SGHTA, CDR2 FQGNSA. CDR3 bases: TGTGCCAGCAGCCCAGGTCGGGGTCGCGGCGAGCAGTTCTTC. This sequence encodes CASSPGRGRGEQFF.

This clone was seen more than once but under ten times. The V call is TRBV19, the J call TRBJ1-1; a possible D gene is TRBD1 (5 bases). CDR1 is LNHDA and CDR2 is SQIVND in the germline V gene (reference sequence). CDR3 length equals 15 residues. Trimming removed 7 bases at V and 4 bases at J, with 19 bases between. CDR3: CASTPPRTRSTEAFF. CDR3 coding DNA: TGTGCCAGTACCCCCCCTCGGACAAGATCCACTGAAGCTTTCTTT.

This chain uses TRBV27 with TRBJ2-3, with 7 bases aligning to TRBD1. Losses at the gene ends were 5 bases for V and 6 bases for J; bases not matched to a gene: 8. Germline values: CDR1 MNHEY, CDR2 SMNVEV (reference sequence). The CDR3 consists of 14 residues. The CDR3 is CASSLTGVGDTQYF. The CDR3 coding sequence is TGTGCCAGCAGTCTCACAGGGGTTGGGGATACGCAGTATTTT.

This rearrangement joins TRBV7-2 to TRBJ2-7, with D possibly TRBD2 on 6 matching bases. The CDR3 has 15 amino acids. Germline lookup yields CDR1 SGHTA and CDR2 FQGNSA. V shed 5 bases and J shed 2 bases, with 16 bases lying between them. The CDR3 coding sequence is TGTGCCAGCAGCCGCCCCAGTGGGGGGACCTACGAGCAGTACTTC. Its protein product is CASSRPSGGTYEQYF.

This clone was seen a few times. The chain has TRBV19 and TRBJ1-6, with TRBD1 matching 7 bases. The CDR3 totals 12 residues. Germline CDR1 and CDR2: LNHDA and SQIVND (reference sequence). After removal of 7 bases from V and 8 bases from J, the junction contained 2 bases not matched to a gene. The CDR3 region has the DNA TGTGCCAGTAACGGACAGGATTCACCCCTCCACTTT. As protein: CASNGQDSPLHF.

This clone has a single count. The chain uses TRBV4-1 and TRBJ1-1, with TRBD1 matching over 9 bases. CDR1 and CDR2 (germline): MGHRA, YSYEKL. Trimming at V came to 4 bases and at J to 2 bases, leaving 8 bases not matched to a gene. This CDR3 comprises 16 residues. The CDR3 sequence is CASSLPPGQGNTEAFF. The CDR3 coding sequence is TGCGCCAGCAGCCTCCCGCCGGGACAGGGAAACACTGAAGCTTTCTTT.